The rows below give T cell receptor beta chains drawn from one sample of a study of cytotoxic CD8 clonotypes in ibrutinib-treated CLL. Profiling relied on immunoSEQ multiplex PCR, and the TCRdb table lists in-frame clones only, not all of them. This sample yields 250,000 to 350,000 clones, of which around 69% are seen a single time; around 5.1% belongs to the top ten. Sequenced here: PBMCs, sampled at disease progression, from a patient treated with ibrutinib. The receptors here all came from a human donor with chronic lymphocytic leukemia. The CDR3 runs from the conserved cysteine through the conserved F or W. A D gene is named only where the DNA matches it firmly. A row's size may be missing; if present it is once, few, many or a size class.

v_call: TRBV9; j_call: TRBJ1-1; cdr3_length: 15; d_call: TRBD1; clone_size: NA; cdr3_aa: CASSARGQGGTEAFF; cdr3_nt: TGTGCCAGCAGCGCGCGTGGACAGGGGGGCACTGAAGCTTTCTTT
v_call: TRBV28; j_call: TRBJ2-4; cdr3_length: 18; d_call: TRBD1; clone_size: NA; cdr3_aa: CASSFVRTGEIAKNIQYF; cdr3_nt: TGTGCCAGCAGTTTCGTCCGGACAGGAGAAATAGCCAAAAACATTCAGTACTTC
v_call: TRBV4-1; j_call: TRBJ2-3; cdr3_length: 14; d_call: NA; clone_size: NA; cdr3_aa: CASSQEPRADTQYF; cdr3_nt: TGCGCCAGCAGCCAGGAACCGAGGGCAGATACGCAGTATTTT
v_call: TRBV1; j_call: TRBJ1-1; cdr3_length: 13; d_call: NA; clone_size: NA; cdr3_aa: CTSSCSRPTRAFF; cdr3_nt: TGCACCAGCAGCTGTTCGCGGCCCACGAGAGCTTTCTTT
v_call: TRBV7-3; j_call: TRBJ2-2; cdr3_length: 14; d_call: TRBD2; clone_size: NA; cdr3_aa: CASRPTSGNGELFF; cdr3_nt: TGTGCCAGCAGACCTACTAGCGGCAACGGGGAGCTGTTTTTT
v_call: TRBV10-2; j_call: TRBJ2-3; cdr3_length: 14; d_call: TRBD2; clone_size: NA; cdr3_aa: CASESGRSTDTQYF; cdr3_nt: TGCGCCAGCGAGAGCGGGAGGTCGACAGATACGCAGTATTTT
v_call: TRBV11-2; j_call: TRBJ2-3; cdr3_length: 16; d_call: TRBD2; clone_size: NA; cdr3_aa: CASSSRTSEDTDTQYF; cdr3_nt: TGTGCCAGCAGCTCTCGGACTAGCGAAGACACAGATACGCAGTATTTT
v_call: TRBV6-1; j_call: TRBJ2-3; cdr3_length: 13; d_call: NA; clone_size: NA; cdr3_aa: CASGGAWTDTQYF; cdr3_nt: TGTGCCAGCGGGGGGGCCTGGACAGATACGCAGTATTTT
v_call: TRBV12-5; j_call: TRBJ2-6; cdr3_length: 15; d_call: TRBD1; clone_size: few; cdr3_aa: CASGQGAGGANVLTF; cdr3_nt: TGTGCTAGTGGACAGGGGGCCGGTGGGGCCAACGTCCTGACTTTC
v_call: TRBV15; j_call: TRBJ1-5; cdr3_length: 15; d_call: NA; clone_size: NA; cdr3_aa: CATSRDPTLNQPQHF; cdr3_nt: TGTGCCACCAGCAGAGATCCGACATTGAATCAGCCCCAGCATTTT
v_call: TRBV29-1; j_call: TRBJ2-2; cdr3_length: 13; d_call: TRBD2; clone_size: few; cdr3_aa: CSDKSGRTGELFF; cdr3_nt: TGCAGCGACAAGAGCGGGAGGACCGGGGAGCTGTTTTTT
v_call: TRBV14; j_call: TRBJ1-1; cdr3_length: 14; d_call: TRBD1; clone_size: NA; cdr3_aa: CASSLRQGNTEAFF; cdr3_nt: TGTGCCAGCAGCCTCCGACAGGGGAACACTGAAGCTTTCTTT
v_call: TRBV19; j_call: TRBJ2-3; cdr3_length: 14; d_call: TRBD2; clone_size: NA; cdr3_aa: CASTESGSRDTQYF; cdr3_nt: TGTGCCAGTACGGAAAGCGGGAGTAGGGATACGCAGTATTTT
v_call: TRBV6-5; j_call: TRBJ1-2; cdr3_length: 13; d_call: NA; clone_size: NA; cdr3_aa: CASSFDLIYGYTF; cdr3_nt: TGTGCCAGCAGTTTCGATTTGATCTATGGCTACACCTTC
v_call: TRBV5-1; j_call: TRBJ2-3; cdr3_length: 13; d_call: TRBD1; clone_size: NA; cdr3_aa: CASGDRLTDTQYF; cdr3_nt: TGCGCCAGCGGGGACAGGCTAACAGATACGCAGTATTTT
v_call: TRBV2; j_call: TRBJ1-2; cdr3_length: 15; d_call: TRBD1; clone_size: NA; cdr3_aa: CASSQDRTANYGYTF; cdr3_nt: TGTGCCAGCAGTCAGGACAGGACGGCGAACTATGGCTACACCTTC
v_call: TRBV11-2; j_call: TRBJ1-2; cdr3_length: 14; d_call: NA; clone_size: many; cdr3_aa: CASSSTGRPYGYTF; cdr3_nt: TGTGCCAGCAGCTCAACAGGGCGCCCCTATGGCTACACCTTC
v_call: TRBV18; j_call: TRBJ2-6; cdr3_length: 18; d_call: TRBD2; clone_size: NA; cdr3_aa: CASSRGGVSSSGANVLTF; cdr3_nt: TGTGCCAGCTCACGGGGAGGGGTATCAAGCTCTGGGGCCAACGTCCTGACTTTC
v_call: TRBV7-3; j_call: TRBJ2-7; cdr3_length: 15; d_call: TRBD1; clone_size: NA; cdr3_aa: CASSRGTGPFAEQYF; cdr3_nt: TGTGCCAGCAGCAGGGGGACAGGTCCCTTCGCCGAGCAGTACTTC
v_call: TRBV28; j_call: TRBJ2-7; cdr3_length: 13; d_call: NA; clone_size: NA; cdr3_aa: CASSPPYRYEQYF; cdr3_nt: TGTGCCAGCAGCCCCCCCTATCGCTACGAGCAGTACTTC
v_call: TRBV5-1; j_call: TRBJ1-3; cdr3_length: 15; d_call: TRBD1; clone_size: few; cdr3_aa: CASRQGLDSGNTIYF; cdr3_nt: TGCGCCAGCCGACAGGGCCTCGACTCTGGAAACACCATATATTTT
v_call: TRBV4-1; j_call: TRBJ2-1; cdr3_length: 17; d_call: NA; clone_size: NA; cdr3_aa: CASSPQGRGKGYNEQFF; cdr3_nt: TGCGCCAGCAGCCCTCAAGGTAGGGGGAAAGGCTACAATGAGCAGTTCTTC
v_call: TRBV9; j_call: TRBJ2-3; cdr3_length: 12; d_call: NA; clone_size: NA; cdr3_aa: CASSVATDTQYF; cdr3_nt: TGTGCCAGCAGCGTAGCTACAGATACGCAGTATTTT
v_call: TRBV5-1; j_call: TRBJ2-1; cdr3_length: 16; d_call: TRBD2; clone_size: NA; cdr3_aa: CASSGTRTSGNNEQFF; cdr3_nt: TGCGCCAGCAGTGGAACACGGACTAGCGGAAACAATGAGCAGTTCTTC
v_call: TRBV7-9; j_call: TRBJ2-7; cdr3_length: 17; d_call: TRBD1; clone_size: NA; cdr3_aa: CASSSTWTGSYSYEQYF; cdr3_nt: TGTGCCAGCAGCTCCACGTGGACAGGTTCTTACTCCTACGAGCAGTACTTC